This T cell receptor (beta chain) was captured in a study of blood T cell repertoires in COVID-19. At the level of the study: Both acute and convalescent COVID-19 samples were obtained from the United States, Italy and Spain. The cDNA or gDNA used as material had been derived from T cells, B-cell-depleted T cells, or PBMCs.

Followed over time, Seattle patients had been enrolled while infection was active. Study processing details: From reference gene primer amplification, estimates of nucleated cell counts were derived. Data came from immunoSEQ multiplex PCR; TCRdb stores just in-frame clones and leaves some out. The V and J calls and the clone size are those of that table, but D and trimming were determined from the DNA. The sample carries approximately 290,000 clones, about 80% recorded once. The CDR3 runs 15 residues. Deletions cut 9 bases from V and 2 bases from J, with 19 bases between. Looked up from germline, CDR1 is WSHSY and CDR2 is SAAADI.

Material for sequencing was peripheral blood. V and J are TRBV10-2 and TRBJ1-2, with D perhaps matching TRBD1 (6 bases). The TCR originated in a person aged 65-85 years with COVID-19, enrolled during active disease. In DNA form, the CDR3 reads TGCGCCAGTAAACTACAGGGCCGCGGAAACTATGGCTACACCTTC. Amino acid sequence: CASKLQGRGNYGYTF.